The clone carrying this T cell receptor beta chain was counted only a few times. The source of the sample is a study of blood T cell repertoires in COVID-19. Study in general: Sites in the United States, Italy and Spain provided acute and convalescent COVID-19 samples. Sample material is recorded as cDNA or gDNA derived from T cells, B-cell-depleted T cells, or PBMCs.

Per the original data handling: Reference gene primer amplification yielded estimated nucleated cell counts. Here immunoSEQ multiplex PCR was the method, and the copy in TCRdb shows in-frame clones only, minus some. V, J and clone size reflect that table, while D and trimming were determined from the DNA. The profile shows roughly 36,000 clones, 65% to 90% of them singletons. This receptor was taken from a man in his sixties with active COVID-19. Material: peripheral blood.

The CDR3, as DNA: TGCGCCAGCAGCATAACAGGGATTGTTTCACCCCTCCACTTT. It encodes CASSITGIVSPLHF. The gene calls are TRBV5-1 and TRBJ1-6; tentative D call: TRBD1 (6 bases). Germline CDR1 reads SGHRS; CDR2 reads YFSETQ. The ends were cut back, 4 bases at V and 9 bases at J, with 14 bases in the middle. The CDR3 is made up of 14 amino acids.